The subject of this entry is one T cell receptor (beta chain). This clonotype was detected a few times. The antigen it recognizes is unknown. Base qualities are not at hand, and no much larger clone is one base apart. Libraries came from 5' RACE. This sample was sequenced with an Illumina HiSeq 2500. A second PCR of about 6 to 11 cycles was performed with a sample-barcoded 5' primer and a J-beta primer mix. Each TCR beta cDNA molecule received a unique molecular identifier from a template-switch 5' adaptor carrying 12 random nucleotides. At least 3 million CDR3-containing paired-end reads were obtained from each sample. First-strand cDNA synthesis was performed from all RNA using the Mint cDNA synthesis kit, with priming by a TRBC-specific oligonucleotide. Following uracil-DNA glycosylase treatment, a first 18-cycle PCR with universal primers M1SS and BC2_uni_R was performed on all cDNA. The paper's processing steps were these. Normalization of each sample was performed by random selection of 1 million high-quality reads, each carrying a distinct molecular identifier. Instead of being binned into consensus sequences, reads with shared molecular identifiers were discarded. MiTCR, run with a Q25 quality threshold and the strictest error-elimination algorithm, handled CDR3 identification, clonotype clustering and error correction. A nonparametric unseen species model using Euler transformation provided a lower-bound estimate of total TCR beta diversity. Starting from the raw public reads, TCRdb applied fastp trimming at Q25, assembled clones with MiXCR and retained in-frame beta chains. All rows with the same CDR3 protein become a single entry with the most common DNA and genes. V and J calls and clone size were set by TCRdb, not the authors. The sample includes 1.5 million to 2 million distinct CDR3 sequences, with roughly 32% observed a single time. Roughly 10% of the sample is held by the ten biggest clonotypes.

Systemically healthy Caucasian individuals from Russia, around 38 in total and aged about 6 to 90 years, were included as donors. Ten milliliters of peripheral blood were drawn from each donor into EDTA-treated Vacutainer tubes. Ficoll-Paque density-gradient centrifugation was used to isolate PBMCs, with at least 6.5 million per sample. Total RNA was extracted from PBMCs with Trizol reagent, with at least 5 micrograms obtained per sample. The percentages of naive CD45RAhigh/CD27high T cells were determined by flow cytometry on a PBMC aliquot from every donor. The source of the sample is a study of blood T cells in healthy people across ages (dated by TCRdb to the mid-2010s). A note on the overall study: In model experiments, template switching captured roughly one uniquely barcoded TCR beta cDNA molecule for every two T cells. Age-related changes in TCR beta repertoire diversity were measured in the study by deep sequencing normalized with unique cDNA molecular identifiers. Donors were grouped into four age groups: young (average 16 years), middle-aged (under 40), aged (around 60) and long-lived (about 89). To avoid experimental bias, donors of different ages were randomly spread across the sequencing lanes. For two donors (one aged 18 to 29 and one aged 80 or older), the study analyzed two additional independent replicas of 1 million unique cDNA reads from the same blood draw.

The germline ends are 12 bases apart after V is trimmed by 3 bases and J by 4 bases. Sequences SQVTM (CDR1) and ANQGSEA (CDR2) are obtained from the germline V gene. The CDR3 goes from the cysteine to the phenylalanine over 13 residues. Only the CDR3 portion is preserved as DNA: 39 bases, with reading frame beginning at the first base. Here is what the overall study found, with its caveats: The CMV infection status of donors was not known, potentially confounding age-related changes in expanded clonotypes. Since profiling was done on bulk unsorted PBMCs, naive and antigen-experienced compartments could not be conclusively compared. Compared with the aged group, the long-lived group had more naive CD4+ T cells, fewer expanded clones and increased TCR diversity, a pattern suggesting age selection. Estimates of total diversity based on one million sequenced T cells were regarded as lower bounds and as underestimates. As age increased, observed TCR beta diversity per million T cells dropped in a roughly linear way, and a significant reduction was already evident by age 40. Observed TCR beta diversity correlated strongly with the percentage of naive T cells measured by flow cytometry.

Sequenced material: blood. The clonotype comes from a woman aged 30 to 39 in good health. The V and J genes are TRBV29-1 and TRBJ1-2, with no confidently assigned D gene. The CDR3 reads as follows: CSVESARGYGYTF. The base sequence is TGCAGCGTTGAGAGTGCGCGCGGCTATGGCTACACCTTC. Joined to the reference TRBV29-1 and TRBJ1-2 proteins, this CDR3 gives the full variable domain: SAVISQKPSRDICQRGTSLTIQCQVDSQVTMMFWYRQQPGQSLTLIATANQGSEATYESGFVIDKFPISRPNLTFSTLTVSNMSPEDSSIYLCSVESARGYGYTFGSGTRLTVV.